This T cell receptor beta chain came from a study of blood T cell repertoires in COVID-19 (dated by TCRdb to the early 2020s). As for the study more broadly: The collaborator samples originated in the United States, Italy and Spain and spanned the acute and convalescent phases of COVID-19. The material from the prospective study consisted of cDNA or gDNA derived from T cells, B-cell-depleted T cells, or PBMCs. The dataset comprised deeply sampled blood TCRbeta repertoires from subjects exposed to, actively infected with, or recovered from COVID-19. The repertoires were released in a freely available public database meant as a resource for research on the immune response to SARS-CoV-2. The samples were drawn from the first 160 participants of the ongoing ImmuneRACE study and from 950 to 1,500 subjects provided by 6 global collaborators. A de-identified subject ID, COVID-19 status, age in years and sex were almost always included in the sample metadata. Where available, HLA class I and class II types were obtained from metadata supplied by the sample provider rather than from assay-based typing. Study-wide findings and limitations: Clinical and demographic metadata were provided uncurated, with the amount varying by source and participant.

Each collaborating institution followed its own protocols to collect whole blood in K2EDTA tubes. Collaborator samples were shipped for TCRbeta analysis as frozen whole blood, isolated PBMCs, or DNA extracted from either sample type. TCRbeta CDR3 regions were amplified from genomic DNA by means of the immunoSEQ Assay, a bias-controlled multiplex PCR. As for the authors' bioinformatics: The number of nucleated cells in each sample was estimated by amplification of reference gene primers within the assay. To quantify the absolute abundance of each unique TCRbeta CDR3 rearrangement, sequence reads were collapsed and filtered. For each sample, productive Simpson clonality was calculated as the square root of Simpson's diversity index across productive rearrangements. Here the immuneACCESS table is served through TCRdb, limited to in-frame sequences with V and J called. Missing clones are a known gap in these copies; in checked studies unresolved V genes cover under half, and the rest lacks a known reason. V, J and clone size are taken as reported in that table, and D and trimming were inferred from the DNA itself. In all, the sample holds 55,000 to 60,000 clones, and over 75% of those were seen once. The ten largest clones represent approximately 4.5% of the sample.

As to this clone: Its antigen has not been determined. There are no base qualities to consult, and no much larger clone falls within one base.

Per the germline V gene, MGHRA is the CDR1 and YSYEKL is the CDR2. The cysteine opens and the phenylalanine closes a CDR3 of 18 amino acids. Solely the CDR3 DNA is kept, with 54 bases framed from the first base. V is reduced by 0 bases and J by 3 bases, leaving a spacing of 20 bases between them. The TCR was taken from a man in his forties with active COVID-19. Sequenced sample: peripheral blood. The chain is assembled from TRBV4-1 and TRBJ1-1; the D gene is perhaps TRBD1, from 5 matching bases. CDR3 region: CASSQDRGRGALDTEAFF. Here is the DNA: TGCGCCAGCAGCCAAGATAGGGGAAGGGGCGCGTTAGACACTGAAGCTTTCTTT.